One sample yielded the 25 T cell receptor beta chains listed below, sequenced in a study of blood T cell repertoires in COVID-19. Profiling relied on immunoSEQ multiplex PCR, and the TCRdb table lists in-frame clones only, not all of them. The table has under 200,000 clones, roughly 89% seen once; the top ten hold 3% to 4%. Sequencing was performed on peripheral blood. These receptor sequences come from a woman aged 55-69 years who had recovered from COVID-19.

The rearrangement uses TRBV12-3 or TRBV12-4 and TRBJ2-1, with D possibly being TRBD1 (5 bases). Trimming took 2 bases from V and 16 from J, leaving 18 bases between them. The CDR3 length is 13 residues. The CDR3 reads CASSLSRWGRAFF. In nucleotides, the CDR3 is TGTGCCAGCAGTTTATCTAGGTGGGGCAGGGCCTTCTTC.

V usage is TRBV9 and J usage is TRBJ2-7; D is possibly TRBD1 (6 bases). V was trimmed by 3 bases and J by 5 bases, leaving 15 bases between them. The CDR3 has 14 residues. Germline CDR1 is SGDLS and CDR2 is YYNGEE. The CDR3 nucleotides read TGTGCCAGCAGCGAGGGACACCGGTTTGACGAGCAGTACTTC. Residues: CASSEGHRFDEQYF.

The chain carries TRBV9 and TRBJ1-2; 9 positions match TRBD1. Germline CDR1 reads SGDLS; CDR2 reads YYNGEE. The CDR3 runs 15 residues. The V segment lost 1 base and the J segment 2 bases; nucleotides outside the gene matches: 3. CDR3 sequence (DNA): TGTGCCAGCAGCGTAAGCGGGACAGGGAACTATGGCTACACCTTC. This sequence encodes CASSVSGTGNYGYTF. Based on the CDR3 plus reference TRBV9 and TRBJ1-2, the full variable domain is DSGVTQTPKHLITATGQRVTLRCSPRSGDLSVYWYQQSLDQGLQFLIQYYNGEERAKGNILERFSAQQFPDLHSELNLSSLELGDSALYFCASSVSGTGNYGYTFGSGTRLTVV.

This chain connects TRBV11-2 to TRBJ2-7; 9 bases are shared with TRBD1. Germline V gene lookup returns CDR1 SGHAT and CDR2 FQNNGV. The CDR3 extends over 14 amino acids. Trimming removed 5 bases from V and 3 bases from J; junction bases left unmatched: 5. The CDR3 reads CASSRPGQGYEQYF. CDR3 DNA: TGTGCCAGCAGCCGACCGGGACAGGGCTACGAGCAGTACTTC.

The rearrangement joins TRBV25-1 to TRBJ2-6, with unresolved D. The V and J ends lost 5 bases and 0 bases respectively, with 2 bases between them. The CDR3 is 13 amino acids. Germline CDR1 and CDR2: MGHDK and SYGVNS. CDR3 nucleotides: TGTGCCAGCAGTTACTCTGGGGCCAACGTCCTGACTTTC. This codes for CASSYSGANVLTF.

The rearrangement links TRBV5-1 to TRBJ2-7; 7 bases map to TRBD1. The length of the CDR3 is 15 residues. Germline V gene lookup returns CDR1 SGHRS and CDR2 YFSETQ. J lost 1 base, V lost 4 bases, and 8 bases had no gene match. CDR3 residues: CASSPLGGQSYEQYF. The CDR3 region has the DNA TGCGCCAGCAGCCCTTTAGGGGGCCAATCCTACGAGCAGTACTTC.

The J gene is TRBJ1-2, the V gene TRBV5-5; TRBD1 matches at 8 bases. The germline CDR1 and CDR2 sequences are SGHKS and YYEKEE (reference sequence). V was clipped by 5 bases and J by 4 bases; unmatched bases: 7. The CDR3 consists of 14 residues. CDR3 region: CASSYNRGSYGYTF. The CDR3, as DNA: TGTGCCAGCAGTTATAACAGGGGGAGCTATGGCTACACCTTC.

This clone was detected only once. The chain couples TRBV6-5 to TRBJ2-7; the match to TRBD2 covers 10 bases. Trimming removed 8 bases from V and 0 bases from J; junction bases left unmatched: 4. Germline values: CDR1 MNHEY, CDR2 SVGAGI. The CDR3 extends over 14 amino acids. CDR3 sequence reads: CASLLAGDSYEQYF. Here the CDR3 DNA reads TGTGCCAGCTTGCTAGCGGGGGACTCCTACGAGCAGTACTTC.

J is TRBJ2-6 and V is TRBV28; TRBD1 matches at 8 bases. CDR1 is MDHEN, CDR2 SYDVKM, per germline. This CDR3 has 15 residues. The ends lost 6 bases at V and 1 base at J; junction bases unmatched: 2. CDR3 nucleotides: TGTGCCAGCAGCCAGGGGGCTTCTGGGGCCAACGTCCTGACTTTC. It is translated as CASSQGASGANVLTF.

This sequence joins TRBV7-2 and TRBJ1-1; D is unclear. Germline-derived CDR1 and CDR2 are SGHTA and FQGNSA. The V and J ends lost 5 bases and 1 base respectively, with 11 bases between them. This CDR3 spans 14 amino acids. CDR3 in amino acids: CASSGTTWNTEAFF. The CDR3 DNA reads TGTGCCAGCAGCGGCACAACATGGAACACTGAAGCTTTCTTT.

The chain uses TRBV11-3 and TRBJ2-1; 11 positions agree with TRBD1. Germline V gives CDR1 SGHNT, CDR2 YENEEA. The CDR3 runs to 15 residues. The V segment lost 5 bases and the J segment 3 bases; nucleotides outside the gene matches: 3. CDR3 DNA: TGTGCCAGCAGCAAGGGACAGGGGGGCTACAATGAGCAGTTCTTC. Protein product: CASSKGQGGYNEQFF.

The chain couples TRBV2 to TRBJ1-5; 7 nucleotides match TRBD1. The trim removed 7 bases at V and 0 bases at J, leaving 6 bases unmatched. Germline V gives CDR1 SNHLY, CDR2 FYNNEI. The CDR3 has 15 amino acids. The CDR3 here is CASKLDRYSNQPQHF. The CDR3 coding sequence is TGTGCCAGCAAACTGGACAGGTATAGCAATCAGCCCCAGCATTTT.

J is TRBJ1-3 and V is TRBV28, with D tentatively TRBD1 (5 bases). Trimming cost V 3 bases and J 4 bases, with 10 bases left between them. The germline CDR1 and CDR2 sequences are MDHEN and SYDVKM. The CDR3 loop spans 14 amino acids. The DNA of the CDR3 is TGTGCCAGCAGTTTTGAAGGGGTGGGAAACACCATATATTTT. Translating gives CASSFEGVGNTIYF.

The rearrangement uses TRBV11-1 and TRBJ2-7, with D tentatively TRBD1 (5 bases). Per the germline V gene, CDR1 is SGHAT and CDR2 is FQDESV (reference sequence). V lost 0 bases and J 1 base, leaving 7 bases between the germline ends. The CDR3 consists of 14 residues. CDR3: CASSLARESYEQYF. The DNA for the CDR3 is TGTGCCAGCAGCTTAGCCAGGGAATCCTACGAGCAGTACTTC. Full variable domain (outside the CDR3, taken from reference TRBV11-1 and TRBJ2-7): EAEVAQSPRYKITEKSQAVAFWCDPISGHATLYWYRQILGQGPELLVQFQDESVVDDSQLPKDRFSAERLKGVDSTLKIQPAELGDSAMYLCASSLARESYEQYFGPGTRLTVT.

The chain couples TRBV4-1 to TRBJ2-5; TRBD2 might be the D (6 bases). Trimming removed 1 base at V and 5 bases at J, with 20 bases between. The CDR3 spans 17 residues. The V gene's germline CDR1 is MGHRA and CDR2 YSYEKL. CDR3 region: CASSQAGVFPGVETQYF. The CDR3 nucleotides are TGCGCCAGCAGCCAAGCGGGAGTGTTCCCGGGAGTGGAGACCCAGTACTTC.

V and J are TRBV28 and TRBJ2-1; D is perhaps TRBD2 (6 bases). The CDR3 has 14 amino acids. The V and J ends lost 8 bases and 6 bases respectively, with 17 bases between them. Germline V gene data show CDR1 as MDHEN and CDR2 as SYDVKM. The CDR3 region is CASHFGGTVNEQFF. CDR3 DNA: TGTGCCAGCCATTTCGGGGGAACAGTCAATGAGCAGTTCTTC. Drawing the rest from reference TRBV28 and TRBJ2-1, the complete variable domain is DVKVTQSSRYLVKRTGEKVFLECVQDMDHENMFWYRQDPGLGLRLIYFSYDVKMKEKGDIPEGYSVSREKKERFSLILESASTNQTSMYLCASHFGGTVNEQFFGPGTRLTVL.

The gene calls are TRBV6-2 or TRBV6-3 and TRBJ1-5; D gene unclear. The CDR3 is 13 residues long. V lost 5 bases to trimming and J lost 4 bases, with 9 bases between them. CDR1 is MNHEY, CDR2 SVGEGT, per germline. The CDR3 is CASSSQANQPQHF. CDR3 in DNA: TGTGCCAGCAGTAGTCAGGCTAATCAGCCCCAGCATTTT.

The CDR3 nucleotides are TGCGCCAGCAGCTTGTCAACCGCGGAGACCCAGTACTTC. Translation: CASSLSTAETQYF. The chain has TRBV5-1 and TRBJ2-5; D remains unclear. This CDR3 has 13 amino acids. Germline V gene lookup returns CDR1 SGHRS and CDR2 YFSETQ. Between the trimmed V and J ends, which lost 1 base and 5 bases, there was a span of 9 bases.

The chain has TRBV9 and TRBJ2-1; D is undetermined. There are 12 residues in the CDR3. Germline assignment: CDR1 SGDLS and CDR2 YYNGEE. V was trimmed by 0 bases and J by 5 bases, leaving 3 bases between them. In DNA, the CDR3 is TGTGCCAGCAGCGTAGGTAACAATGAGCAGTTCTTC. This translates into CASSVGNNEQFF.

This sequence joins TRBV14 and TRBJ1-2; 8 bases align to TRBD1. The germline V gene has CDR1 SGHDN and CDR2 FVKESK. The CDR3 spans 12 residues. Trimming took 4 bases from V and 5 from J; bases not matched to a gene: 0. CDR3 sequence (DNA): TGTGCCAGCAGCCGGGACAGGTATGGCTACACCTTC. Its protein is CASSRDRYGYTF.

In its sample, this clone was seen a few times. The genes are TRBV18 and TRBJ2-2; 8 nucleotides agree with TRBD1. With 1 base clipped from V and 2 bases from J, the junction kept 3 bases outside the gene matches. This CDR3 spans 16 amino acids. Germline loops: CDR1 KGHSH, CDR2 LQKENI. The CDR3 is CASSPRAGGNTGELFF. The CDR3 DNA follows: TGTGCCAGCTCACCACGGGCAGGGGGCAACACCGGGGAGCTGTTTTTT.

The chain couples TRBV5-1 to TRBJ2-3; 12 nucleotides agree with TRBD2. V lost 4 bases and J lost 3; bases outside the gene matches: 3. The CDR3 consists of 15 residues. From germline, CDR1 is SGHRS and CDR2 YFSETQ. CDR3 residues: CASSGGLAGTDTQYF. DNA of the CDR3: TGCGCCAGCAGCGGTGGACTAGCGGGGACAGATACGCAGTATTTT.

The CDR3 loop reads CASGRGQGYGYTF. CDR3 sequence (DNA): TGTGCCAGCGGGAGAGGACAGGGGTATGGCTACACCTTC. V gene TRBV28 combines with J gene TRBJ1-2; 9 nucleotides align to TRBD1. The V segment lost 8 bases and the J segment 5 bases; nucleotides outside the gene matches: 6. Per the germline V gene, CDR1 is MDHEN and CDR2 is SYDVKM. This CDR3 region has 13 residues.

The chain has TRBV28 and TRBJ1-6; 7 nucleotides agree with TRBD1. V dropped 9 bases and J dropped 14; count of bases not matched to a gene: 16. The germline V gene has CDR1 MDHEN and CDR2 SYDVKM. The CDR3 loop spans 14 amino acids. CDR3: CASSPGQFLFALHF. In DNA form, the CDR3 reads TGTGCCAGTTCCCCGGGACAGTTCCTATTCGCCCTCCACTTT. The full variable domain, its missing parts supplied by reference TRBV28 and TRBJ1-6, is DVKVTQSSRYLVKRTGEKVFLECVQDMDHENMFWYRQDPGLGLRLIYFSYDVKMKEKGDIPEGYSVSREKKERFSLILESASTNQTSMYLCASSPGQFLFALHFGNGTRLTVT.

The genes are TRBV19 and TRBJ1-2; weak D call: TRBD1 (5 bases). The germline gives CDR1 LNHDA, CDR2 SQIVND (reference sequence). The CDR3 extends over 12 amino acids. The V gene lost 7 bases and the J gene lost 5 bases, with 11 bases spanning the gap. For the CDR3, the DNA is TGTGCCAGTATTGACAGAAAGTATGGCTACACCTTC. This codes for CASIDRKYGYTF. The full variable domain, its missing parts supplied by reference TRBV19 and TRBJ1-2, is DGGITQSPKYLFRKEGQNVTLSCEQNLNHDAMYWYRQDPGQGLRLIYYSQIVNDFQKGDIAEGYSVSREKKESFPLTVTSAQKNPTAFYLCASIDRKYGYTFGSGTRLTVV.